Detailed here is one T cell receptor (beta chain). What it recognizes is unknown. This entry is derived from a study of T cell responses to AZD1222 COVID-19 vaccine. Germline V lookup: CDR1 MNHEY, CDR2 SMNVEV (reference sequence). This CDR3 is built from 12 residues. V lost 0 bases and J lost 11, with 5 bases in between. Findings and limits, study-wide: The CD4 TCRs associated with vaccination extended across spike and predominated at 160-218 and 743-854.

Clones were sequenced by immunoSEQ multiplex PCR, and TCRdb holds only the in-frame ones, with some missing. The sample has some 140,000 clones, over 90% seen once. The sequences come from peripheral blood, collected on day 0 of AZD1222 vaccination. The sequence was collected from an adult in good health. The rearrangement links TRBV27 to TRBJ1-6; D unresolved. In nucleotides, the CDR3 is TGTGCCAGCAGTTTATCTGGGACACCCCTCCACTTT. This sequence encodes CASSLSGTPLHF.